The rows below give T cell receptor beta chains drawn from one sample of a study of Graves' ophthalmopathy and Graves' hyperthyroidism. TCRdb re-called the multiplex PCR reads with MiXCR, one entry per CDR3 protein. The sample lists 500,000 to 800,000 distinct CDR3 sequences, about 41% seen once, with over 2.5% in the top ten. Specimen: peripheral blood. These receptors were collected from an adult man with Graves' ophthalmopathy. The CDR3 runs from the conserved cysteine through the conserved F or W. Each record gives: CDR3 length, D gene, J gene, clone size, V gene, CDR3 protein, CDR3 DNA. D genes are given only for firm matches. Only some rows state a clone size, as once, few, many or a class for expanded clones.

>12|.|TRBJ1-1|many|TRBV20-1
CSVKRGMTEAFF
TGCAGTGTCAAAAGGGGGATGACTGAAGCTTTCTTT
>13|.|TRBJ1-5|many|TRBV20-1
CSARGYSNQPQHF
TGCAGTGCTAGGGGATATAGCAATCAGCCCCAGCATTTT
>14|.|TRBJ2-5|.|TRBV20-1
CSATGVGIQETQYF
TGCAGTGCTACAGGGGTGGGGATACAAGAGACCCAGTACTTC
>17|TRBD1|TRBJ1-1|few|TRBV20-1
CSARSSPPGTGETEAFF
TGCAGTGCTAGATCTTCCCCCCCCGGGACAGGGGAGACTGAAGCTTTCTTT
>15|.|TRBJ1-6|many|TRBV9
CASSNEPGTNSPLHF
TGTGCCAGTAGCAACGAGCCAGGGACGAATTCACCCCTCCACTTT
>13|.|TRBJ1-3|many|TRBV29-1
CSVRHGSGNTIYF
TGCAGCGTTAGACACGGCTCTGGAAACACCATATATTTT
>16|TRBD1|TRBJ1-5|.|TRBV15
CATSRVRTGDNQPQHF
TGTGCCACCAGCAGAGTGAGGACAGGGGACAATCAGCCCCAGCATTTT
>14|TRBD1|TRBJ1-4|.|TRBV10-3
CATAPGQGGEKLFF
TGTGCCACAGCTCCGGGACAGGGAGGTGAAAAACTGTTTTTT
>16|.|TRBJ2-2|once|TRBV7-9
CASSQERVLNTGELFF
TGTGCCAGCAGCCAAGAGCGGGTGCTAAACACCGGGGAGCTGTTTTTT
>15|.|TRBJ1-3|few|TRBV5-8
CASSRGRTAGNTIYF
TGTGCCAGCAGCAGAGGACGAACCGCTGGAAACACCATATATTTT
>14|.|TRBJ1-2|once|TRBV12-3/TRBV12-4
CASSLRRDYYGYTF
TGTGCCAGCAGTTTAAGACGGGACTACTATGGCTACACCTTC
>10|.|TRBJ1-1|.|TRBV7-2
CASSPQGAFF
TGTGCCAGCAGCCCACAGGGAGCTTTCTTT
>15|.|TRBJ1-6|.|TRBV11-1
CASSLLSGDGSPLHF
TGTGCCAGCAGCTTACTAAGCGGGGACGGTTCACCCCTCCACTTT
>16|TRBD1|TRBJ1-5|.|TRBV10-3
CASSYSGPGGNQPQHF
TGTGCCAGCAGTTACTCGGGGCCAGGGGGGAATCAGCCCCAGCATTTT
>16|.|TRBJ1-6|.|TRBV7-8
CASSQDHRLYNSPLHF
TGTGCCAGCAGCCAAGACCACCGTCTCTATAATTCACCCCTCCACTTT
>11|.|TRBJ1-4|many|TRBV25-1
CAAGQFEKLFF
TGTGCTGCCGGACAGTTCGAAAAACTGTTTTTT
>14|.|TRBJ1-2|.|TRBV2
CASSSRNSGYGYTF
TGTGCCAGCAGTTCCAGAAATAGCGGCTATGGCTACACCTTC
>15|TRBD1|TRBJ1-3|.|TRBV20-1
CSARHRGLAGNTIYF
TGCAGTGCTAGACACAGGGGGCTGGCTGGAAACACCATATATTTT
>17|TRBD2|TRBJ2-5|many|TRBV7-6
CASSSPGRGVSKETQYF
TGTGCCAGCAGCTCCCCGGGGAGGGGTGTGAGCAAAGAGACCCAGTACTTC
>11|.|TRBJ2-6|.|TRBV29-1
CSVPGTNVLTF
TGCAGCGTTCCCGGGACCAACGTCCTGACTTTC
>16|.|TRBJ2-2|.|TRBV5-1
CASSLGVGSRTGELFF
TGCGCCAGCAGCTTGGGGGTCGGGAGCCGGACCGGGGAGCTGTTTTTT
>16|.|TRBJ1-2|.|TRBV25-1
CAWSVLSHPAYYGYTF
TGTGCCTGGAGTGTACTAAGTCACCCTGCGTACTATGGCTACACCTTC
>11|.|TRBJ1-2|many|TRBV9
CASSAGDGYTF
TGTGCCAGCAGCGCAGGGGATGGCTACACCTTC
>13|.|TRBJ1-2|many|TRBV6-6
CASSYSGAGGYTF
TGTGCCAGCAGTTACTCAGGAGCGGGCGGCTACACCTTC
>14|.|TRBJ2-5|few|TRBV10-3
CASSRTQGQETQYF
TGTGCCAGCTCCCGTACACAGGGTCAAGAGACCCAGTACTTC